These 26 T cell receptor beta chains were sequenced from one sample in a study of molecular identifiers for immune sequencing clone quantification (dated by TCRdb to 2016 to 2019). The receptor library was made with PCR. Data came from an Illumina HiSeq 4000. TCRdb applied fastp at Q25 and MiXCR to the public reads, then kept only in-frame beta chains. Each CDR3 protein gets just one entry, which takes the most common genes and DNA from the rows behind it. The sample records around 40,000 distinct CDR3 sequences, under 25% of which are singletons. The ten largest clones add up to approximately 1.1% of the sample. Sequenced input: naive CD8+ T cells from blood, with Jurkat cell RNA spiked in. The cell subset or site tag for this specimen amounts to: FACS-sorted CD8+CD4-CCR7+CD45RA+ naive T cells. The receptor source for this set is a human donor in good health. Some libraries in this study had Jurkat cell RNA spiked in.

The chain couples TRBV4-3 to TRBJ1-1; the D is unclear. Looked up from germline, CDR1 is LGHNA and CDR2 is YSLEER. Trimming took 0 bases from V and 2 from J, leaving 10 bases between them. The CDR3 totals 15 residues. The CDR3 nucleotides are TGCGCCAGCAGCCAAGACCTAACCAGAAACACTGAAGCTTTCTTT. Encoded protein: CASSQDLTRNTEAFF.

This clonotype was seen repeatedly, ten times or more. J is TRBJ1-5 and V is TRBV19, with 7 bases lining up with TRBD1. This CDR3 contains 15 residues. V dropped 1 base and J dropped 6; count of bases not matched to a gene: 6. CDR1 is LNHDA, CDR2 SQIVND, per germline (reference sequence). The CDR3 is CASSIGPTGAQPQHF. In DNA, the CDR3 is TGTGCCAGTAGTATAGGCCCTACAGGGGCTCAGCCCCAGCATTTT.

This clonotype occurred many times. The V call is TRBV12-3 or TRBV12-4, the J call TRBJ2-1, with D perhaps TRBD1 (6 bases). With 2 bases removed from V and 5 bases from J, the gap between germline ends came to 13 bases. The CDR3 consists of 15 residues. The CDR3 protein is CASSLSRTADNEQFF. DNA for the CDR3: TGTGCCAGCAGTTTAAGCAGGACAGCGGACAATGAGCAGTTCTTC.

This clonotype was counted many times. CDR3 sequence (DNA): TGTGCCAGCTCACCAGGGGGGGCAAGCCAAGAGACCCAGTACTTC. Translation: CASSPGGASQETQYF. The chain couples TRBV18 to TRBJ2-5; possible D gene TRBD2, 7 bases. Trimming removed 2 bases from V and 1 base from J, with 11 bases in between. CDR3 length equals 15 residues. CDR1 and CDR2 (germline): KGHSH, LQKENI.

This sequence joins TRBV4-1 and TRBJ2-1; 9 bases line up with TRBD1. The germline V gene encodes CDR1 MGHRA and CDR2 YSYEKL. CDR3 length: 15 residues. The V gene end was trimmed by 2 bases and the J gene end by 4 bases; junction bases not matched to a gene: 3. CDR3 DNA sequence: TGCGCCAGCAGCCAAAACAGGGGGCATTACAATGAGCAGTTCTTC. Translation: CASSQNRGHYNEQFF.

This clonotype has at least ten counts. The rearrangement uses TRBV4-3 and TRBJ2-1, with D unclear. Germline CDR1 LGHNA, CDR2 YSLEER. The V and J ends lost 1 base and 7 bases respectively, with 20 bases between them. This CDR3 has 17 amino acids. CDR3 loop: CASSQGTRGAVGNEQFF. CDR3 in DNA: TGCGCCAGCAGCCAAGGAACCCGAGGTGCGGTAGGTAATGAGCAGTTCTTC.

V usage is TRBV6-1 and J usage is TRBJ1-5; TRBD1 might be the D (6 bases). The germline V gene encodes CDR1 MNHNS and CDR2 SASEGT. The CDR3 contains 15 residues. Trimming removed 3 bases at V and 1 base at J, with 10 bases between. DNA for the CDR3: TGTGCCAGCAGTGAGACAGGCCTGAGCAATCAGCCCCAGCATTTT. The encoded protein is CASSETGLSNQPQHF.

This clonotype was found a few times. A read error may be the cause here, since a much bigger clone is one base away. The chain has TRBV11-2 and TRBJ2-2; D gene unclear. The CDR3 has 12 residues. V lost 1 base to trimming and J lost 6 bases, with 3 bases between them. Germline V gene data show CDR1 as SGHAT and CDR2 as FQNNGV. CDR3: CASSLVPGELFF. In DNA, the CDR3 is TGTGCCAGCAGCTTAGTTCCCGGGGAGCTGTTTTTT.

In its sample, this clonotype was seen many times. The chain is built from TRBV30 and TRBJ2-2; possible D gene TRBD1, 6 bases. The CDR3 is 13 amino acids. V shed 5 bases and J shed 2 bases, with 9 bases lying between them. Looked up from germline, CDR1 is GTSNPN and CDR2 is SVGIG (reference sequence). The DNA for the CDR3 is TGTGCCTGGGACAGGATAAACACCGGGGAGCTGTTTTTT. Its protein is CAWDRINTGELFF.

In this sample, this clonotype turned up many times. V gene TRBV7-9 combines with J gene TRBJ2-7, with D unresolved. Trimming stripped 3 bases from V and 3 bases from J, with 9 bases between. The CDR3 sequence is 13 residues long. Germline-derived CDR1 and CDR2 are SEHNR and FQNEAQ (reference sequence). The CDR3 DNA is TGTGCCAGCAGCTTGGCAGGAAGCTACGAGCAGTACTTC. Its protein is CASSLAGSYEQYF.

This clonotype was seen many times. CDR3 residues: CASSSGQEKYF. CDR3 coding DNA: TGTGCCAGCAGTTCGGGACAAGAGAAGTACTTC. The chain couples TRBV27 to TRBJ2-7; tentative D call: TRBD1 (6 bases). CDR3 length: 11 amino acids. Germline-derived CDR1 and CDR2 are MNHEY and SMNVEV (reference sequence). V gave up 4 bases and J gave up 11 bases, with 12 bases separating them.

This clonotype was recorded many times. The chain has TRBV20-1 and TRBJ2-5; 8 nucleotides line up with TRBD2. Unmatched junction bases numbered 5, after V lost 0 bases and J lost 2 bases. In germline, CDR1 is DFQATT, CDR2 SNEGSKA (reference sequence). The CDR3 consists of 15 residues. The CDR3 here is CSARDSGALQETQYF. DNA of the CDR3: TGCAGTGCTAGAGATAGCGGGGCCCTACAAGAGACCCAGTACTTC.

This clonotype was seen many times. The gene calls are TRBV6-5 and TRBJ2-7, with a possible D match to TRBD1 (6 bases). The CDR3 is 14 amino acids. CDR1 is MNHEY, CDR2 SVGAGI, per germline. Trimming removed 4 bases at V and 4 bases at J, with 14 bases between. The CDR3 sequence: CASSSTGPRYEQYF. CDR3 bases: TGTGCCAGCAGTTCGACAGGTCCGCGGTACGAGCAGTACTTC.

This clonotype was observed at least ten times. V is TRBV4-3 and J is TRBJ2-7; unclear D gene. Germline values: CDR1 LGHNA, CDR2 YSLEER. V was pared by 0 bases and J by 2 bases, with 20 bases between. CDR3 size: 18 residues. CDR3 amino acids: CASSQDVIRLGNAYEQYF. CDR3 nucleotides: TGCGCCAGCAGCCAAGATGTCATTCGGTTAGGGAATGCCTACGAGCAGTACTTC.

The chain uses TRBV7-6 and TRBJ1-5, with D unresolved. Germline CDR1 SGHVS, CDR2 FNYEAQ. With 10 bases removed from V and 4 bases from J, the gap between germline ends came to 35 bases. The CDR3 has 20 amino acids. CDR3 sequence (DNA): TGTGCCATCCGAATTCCCCCGAGTGTAGCCCCCGGACCTCGGAATCAGCCCCAGCATTTT. Protein sequence: CAIRIPPSVAPGPRNQPQHF.

In its sample, this clonotype was seen many times. The CDR3 bases are TGTGCCAGCAGCCGGACTATTGGCGGGTTCCCAGATACGCAGTATTTT. Residues: CASSRTIGGFPDTQYF. V is TRBV11-1 and J is TRBJ2-3; tentatively, D is TRBD2 (6 bases). Germline loops: CDR1 SGHAT, CDR2 FQDESV (reference sequence). V lost 5 bases and J lost 4, with 19 bases in between. This CDR3 region has 16 residues.

This clonotype occurred many times. The chain employs TRBV7-9 and TRBJ2-1, with D unclear. In germline, CDR1 is SEHNR, CDR2 FQNEAQ (reference sequence). V was trimmed by 4 bases and J by 6 bases, leaving 7 bases between them. There are 12 residues in the CDR3. This chain's CDR3 is CASSSVANEQFF. The CDR3 DNA reads TGTGCCAGCAGCTCGGTCGCCAATGAGCAGTTCTTC.

This clonotype was detected a few times. A single base separates this from a much larger clone, so it may be a read error. Without the conserved terminal phenylalanine or tryptophan, this CDR3 likely stems from a read error. The V call is TRBV6-5, the J call TRBJ2-3; D perhaps matches TRBD1 (6 bases). CDR1 MNHEY and CDR2 SVGAGI come from the germline V gene. CDR3 length: 15 amino acids. Trimming shortened V by 4 bases and J by 3 bases, and 14 bases separated the two germline ends. CDR3 amino acids: CASSSLWGRTDTQYS. The CDR3 nucleotides read TGTGCCAGCAGTTCCTTATGGGGGCGAACAGATACGCAGTATTCT.

At least ten counts were recorded for this clonotype. This chain connects TRBV14 to TRBJ2-3; TRBD1 agrees at 9 bases. The germline CDR1 and CDR2 sequences are SGHDN and FVKESK. The CDR3 covers 15 residues. V was clipped by 3 bases and J by 5 bases; unmatched bases: 6. CDR3 protein: CASSQTGGRGDTQYF. The CDR3 DNA reads as TGTGCCAGCAGCCAGACAGGGGGGCGCGGAGATACGCAGTATTTT.

The table lists this clonotype with many counts. The chain combines TRBV4-3 with TRBJ1-1; D is possibly TRBD1 (6 bases). The CDR3 is 14 amino acids. Germline CDR1 and CDR2: LGHNA and YSLEER. V gave up 4 bases and J gave up 9 bases, with 18 bases separating them. The CDR3 protein is CASSRSQGFEKAFF. As DNA, the CDR3 is TGCGCCAGCAGCCGATCACAGGGATTTGAAAAAGCTTTCTTT.

This clonotype has a count of ten or more. The chain employs TRBV7-9 and TRBJ2-3, with D possibly matching TRBD2 (5 bases). V was pared by 4 bases and J by 5 bases, with 28 bases between. The CDR3 sequence is 19 residues long. Germline V gene sequence: CDR1 SEHNR, CDR2 FQNEAQ (reference sequence). The DNA for the CDR3 is TGTGCCAGCAGCTCCCCGTCTAGCACACCTCGAGCGCACGGAGATACGCAGTATTTT. This encodes CASSSPSSTPRAHGDTQYF.

With regard to this clonotype: Compared with germline, one end of the junction differs, possibly owing to a read error. V and J are TRBV12-3 or TRBV12-4 and TRBJ2-1; D might be TRBD2 (5 bases). The CDR3 totals 13 residues. CDR3 in DNA: TGTACCAGCAGTTTCGGGGTCTACAATGAGCAGCTCTTC. Its translation: CTSSFGVYNEQLF.

Notes on this clonotype: Since no conserved phenylalanine or tryptophan closes the CDR3, a read error is the likely cause. The chain links TRBV4-1 to TRBJ1-5; D unresolved. CDR3 length: 15 residues. Germline CDR1 and CDR2: MGHRA and YSYEKL. The CDR3 region has the DNA TGCGTCAGCAGCAGGTACGGGGAGGGCAATCAGCCCCAGCATTCT. Its protein product is CVSSRYGEGNQPQHS.

This clonotype was seen repeatedly, ten times or more. The rearrangement uses TRBV20-1 and TRBJ2-7; no reliable D call. Trimming took 3 bases from V and 6 from J, leaving 9 bases between them. This CDR3 has 11 residues. Germline CDR1 is DFQATT and CDR2 is SNEGSKA (reference sequence). The DNA for the CDR3 is TGCAGTGCTAGCGGTTCCGGCGAGCAGTACTTC. Translated, it gives CSASGSGEQYF.

This clonotype was found many times. The chain recombines TRBV12-3 or TRBV12-4 with TRBJ2-5; D remains ambiguous. Trimming shortened V by 5 bases and J by 0 bases, and 1 base separated the two germline ends. CDR3 length: 11 residues. The CDR3 loop is CASSDQETQYF. The CDR3 DNA reads TGTGCCAGCAGTGACCAAGAGACCCAGTACTTC.

This clonotype was counted ten times or more. V and J are TRBV4-3 and TRBJ1-1; D is unresolved. Trimming shortened V by 1 base and J by 3 bases, and 9 bases separated the two germline ends. The CDR3 covers 14 residues. Germline values: CDR1 LGHNA, CDR2 YSLEER. The CDR3 sequence: CASSQGSDYTEAFF. The CDR3 region has the DNA TGCGCCAGCAGCCAAGGGTCGGATTACACTGAAGCTTTCTTT.